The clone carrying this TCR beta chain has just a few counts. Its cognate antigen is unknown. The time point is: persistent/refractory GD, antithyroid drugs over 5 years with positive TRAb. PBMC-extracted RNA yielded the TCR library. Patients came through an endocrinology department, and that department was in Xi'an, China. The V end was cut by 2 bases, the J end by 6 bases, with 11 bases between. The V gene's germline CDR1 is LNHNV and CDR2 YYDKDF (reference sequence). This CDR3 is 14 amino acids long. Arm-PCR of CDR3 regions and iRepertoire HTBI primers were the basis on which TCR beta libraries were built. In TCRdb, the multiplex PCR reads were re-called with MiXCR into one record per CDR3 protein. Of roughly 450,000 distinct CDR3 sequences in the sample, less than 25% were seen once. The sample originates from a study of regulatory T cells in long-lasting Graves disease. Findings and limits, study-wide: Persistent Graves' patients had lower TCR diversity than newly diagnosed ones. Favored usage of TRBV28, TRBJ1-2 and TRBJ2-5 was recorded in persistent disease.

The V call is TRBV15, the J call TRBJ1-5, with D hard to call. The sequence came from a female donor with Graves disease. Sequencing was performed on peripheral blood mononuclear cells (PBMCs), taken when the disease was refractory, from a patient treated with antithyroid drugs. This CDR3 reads CATSRLGLGQPQHF. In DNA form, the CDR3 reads TGTGCCACCAGCAGACTAGGTCTGGGTCAGCCCCAGCATTTT.